The 3 T cell receptor beta chains reported below all come from one sample, sequenced in a study of shared clonotypes between healthy human individuals (dated by TCRdb to 2020 to 2022). The library was obtained by the immunoSEQ multiplex PCR assay. Imported from immuneACCESS, the table was reduced by TCRdb to in-frame sequences with V and J called. These copies leave out some clones; in studies compared against another copy, an unresolved V gene accounts for under half, and the cause of the remainder is not known. Across this sample there are 780,000 or so clones, with approximately 72% seen only once. The ten most abundant clones make up about 1.8% of the sample. Sequenced: memory CD4+ T cells sorted from blood. Taken with the paper, the label for cell subset or site translates to: CD45RA-negative fraction. These receptor sequences come from a woman aged 30 to 39 in good health.

Regarding this clone: This clone may be a read error of a much larger clone one base away. Other DNA sequences in this sample translate to the same CDR3. The chain joins TRBV11-2 to TRBJ2-5; D not resolved. Trimming cost V 5 bases and J 3 bases, with 4 bases left between them. This CDR3 has 11 amino acids. Germline V CDR1 and CDR2: SGHAT, FQNNGV. The CDR3 reads CASSPKETQYF. The CDR3 DNA reads TGTGCCAGCAGCCCCAAAGAGACCCAGTACTTC.

J is TRBJ1-2 and V is TRBV14; a possible D gene is TRBD1 (6 bases). The length of the CDR3 is 16 residues. Germline CDR1 and CDR2: SGHDN and FVKESK. The ends were cut back, 2 bases at V and 8 bases at J, with 21 bases in the middle. Here the CDR3 reads CASSQRGGPGRRGYTF. The DNA for the CDR3 is TGTGCCAGCAGCCAAAGAGGGGGGCCAGGGCGTCGGGGCTACACCTTC.

With respect to this clone: A far bigger clonotype differs at one base, so this is likely a read error. V and J are TRBV29-1 and TRBJ1-3; the D is unclear. This CDR3 comprises 11 residues. CDR1 and CDR2 from the germline V gene are SQVTM and ANQGSEA. Here the CDR3 reads CSGWAGNTTYF. The CDR3 nucleotides are TGCAGCGGGTGGGCTGGAAACACCACATATTTT.